This TCR beta chain was obtained from a study of identical twins. TCRdb independently ran MiXCR on the 5' RACE reads; one entry per CDR3 protein. Seen here are hundreds of thousands of distinct CDR3 sequences, 12% observed once, and the top ten hold around 1.5%. CDR1 and CDR2 (germline): MNHNS, SASEGT. Trimming took off 3 bases at V and 1 base at J, with 16 bases between the two ends. CDR3 length equals 16 residues. This same sample was also part of a study on yellow fever vaccine responses in identical twins.

This sequence was found in a woman aged 18-29 years in good health. The J gene is TRBJ2-7, the V gene TRBV6-1; TRBD2 might be the D (7 bases). The sequenced sample was PBMCs. The CDR3 loop reads CASSDGEGGGSYEQYV. Here the CDR3 DNA reads TGTGCCAGCAGTGACGGAGAAGGGGGGGGGTCCTACGAGCAGTACGTC.